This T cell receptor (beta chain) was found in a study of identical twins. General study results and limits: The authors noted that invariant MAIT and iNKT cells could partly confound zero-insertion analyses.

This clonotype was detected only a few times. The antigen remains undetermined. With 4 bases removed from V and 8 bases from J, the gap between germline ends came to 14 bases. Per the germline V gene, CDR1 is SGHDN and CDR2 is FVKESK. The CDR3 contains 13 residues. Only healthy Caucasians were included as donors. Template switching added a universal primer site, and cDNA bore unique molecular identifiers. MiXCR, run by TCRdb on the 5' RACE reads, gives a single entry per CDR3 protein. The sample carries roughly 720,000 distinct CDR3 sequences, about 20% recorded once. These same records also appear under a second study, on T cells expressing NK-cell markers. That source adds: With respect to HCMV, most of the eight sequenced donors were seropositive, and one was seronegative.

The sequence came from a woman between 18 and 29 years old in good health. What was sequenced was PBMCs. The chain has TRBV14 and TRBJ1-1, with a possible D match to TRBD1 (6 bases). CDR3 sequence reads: CASSPRTAFEAFF. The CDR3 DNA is TGTGCCAGCAGCCCCCGGACAGCCTTCGAAGCTTTCTTT.